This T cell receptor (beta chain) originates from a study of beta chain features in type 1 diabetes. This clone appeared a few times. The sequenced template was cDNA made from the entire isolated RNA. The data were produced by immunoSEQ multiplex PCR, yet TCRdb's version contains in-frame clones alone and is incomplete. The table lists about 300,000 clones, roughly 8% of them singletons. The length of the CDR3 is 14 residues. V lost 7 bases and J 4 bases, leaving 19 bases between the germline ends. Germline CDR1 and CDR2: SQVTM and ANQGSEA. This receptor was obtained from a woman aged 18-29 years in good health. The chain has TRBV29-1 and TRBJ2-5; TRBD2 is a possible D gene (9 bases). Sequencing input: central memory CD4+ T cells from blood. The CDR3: CSATGVAGVETQYF. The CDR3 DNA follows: TGCAGCGCGACAGGGGTAGCGGGAGTAGAGACCCAGTACTTC.